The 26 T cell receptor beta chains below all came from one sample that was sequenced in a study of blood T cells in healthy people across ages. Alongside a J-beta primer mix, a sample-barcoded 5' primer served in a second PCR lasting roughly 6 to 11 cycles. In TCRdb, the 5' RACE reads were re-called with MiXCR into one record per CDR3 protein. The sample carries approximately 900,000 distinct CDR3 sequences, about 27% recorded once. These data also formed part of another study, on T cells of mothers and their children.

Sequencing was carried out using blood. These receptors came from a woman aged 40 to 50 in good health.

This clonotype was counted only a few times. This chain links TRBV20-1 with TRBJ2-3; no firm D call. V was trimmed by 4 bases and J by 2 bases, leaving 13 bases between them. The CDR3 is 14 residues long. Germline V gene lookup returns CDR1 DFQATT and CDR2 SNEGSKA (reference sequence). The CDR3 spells CSAKPVVNTDTQYF. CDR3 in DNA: TGCAGTGCTAAACCGGTCGTAAACACAGATACGCAGTATTTT.

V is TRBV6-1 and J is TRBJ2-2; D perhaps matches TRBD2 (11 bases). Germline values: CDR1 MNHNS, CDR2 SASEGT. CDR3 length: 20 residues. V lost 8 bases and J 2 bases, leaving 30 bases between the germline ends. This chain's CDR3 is CASSIRRDRGLAVNTGELFF. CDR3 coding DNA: TGTGCCAGCTCCATACGGCGGGACAGGGGACTAGCGGTTAACACCGGGGAGCTGTTTTTT.

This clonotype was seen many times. The CDR3 loop is CSVVWETQYF. CDR3 bases: TGCAGCGTAGTGTGGGAGACCCAGTACTTC. The rearrangement uses TRBV29-1 and TRBJ2-5; D unclear. V lost 6 bases and J 5 bases, leaving 7 bases between the germline ends. The germline gives CDR1 SQVTM, CDR2 ANQGSEA. This CDR3 has 10 amino acids.

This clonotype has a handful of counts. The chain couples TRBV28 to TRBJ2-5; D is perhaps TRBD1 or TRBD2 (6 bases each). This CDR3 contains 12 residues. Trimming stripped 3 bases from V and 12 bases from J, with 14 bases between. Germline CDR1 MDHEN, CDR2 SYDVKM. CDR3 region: CASSFIGGDKYF. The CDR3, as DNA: TGTGCCAGCAGTTTTATTGGCGGGGACAAGTACTTC.

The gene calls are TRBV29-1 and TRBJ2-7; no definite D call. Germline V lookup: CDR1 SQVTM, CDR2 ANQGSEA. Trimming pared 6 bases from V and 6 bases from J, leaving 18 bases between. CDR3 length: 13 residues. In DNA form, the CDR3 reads TGCAGCGTGCCTACCGGGCCCGGGCGCGAGCAGTACTTC. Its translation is CSVPTGPGREQYF.

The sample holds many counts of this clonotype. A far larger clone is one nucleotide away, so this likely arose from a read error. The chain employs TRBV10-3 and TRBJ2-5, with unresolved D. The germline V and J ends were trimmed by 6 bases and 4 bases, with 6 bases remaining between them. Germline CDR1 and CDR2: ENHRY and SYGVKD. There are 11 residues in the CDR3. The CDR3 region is CAIRERETQYF. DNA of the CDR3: TGTGCCATCAGGGAGCGAGAGACCCAGTACTTC.

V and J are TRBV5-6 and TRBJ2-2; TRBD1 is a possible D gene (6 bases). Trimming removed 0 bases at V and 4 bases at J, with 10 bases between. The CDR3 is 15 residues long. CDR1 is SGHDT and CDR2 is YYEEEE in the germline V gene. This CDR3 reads CASSLAGGITGELFF. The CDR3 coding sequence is TGTGCCAGCAGCTTGGCTGGGGGCATCACCGGGGAGCTGTTTTTT.

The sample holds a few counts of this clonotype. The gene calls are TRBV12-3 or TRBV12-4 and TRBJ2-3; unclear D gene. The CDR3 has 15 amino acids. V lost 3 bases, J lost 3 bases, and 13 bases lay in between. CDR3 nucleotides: TGTGCCAGCAGTTTCCCAGACGGCTTAACAGATACGCAGTATTTT. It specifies CASSFPDGLTDTQYF.

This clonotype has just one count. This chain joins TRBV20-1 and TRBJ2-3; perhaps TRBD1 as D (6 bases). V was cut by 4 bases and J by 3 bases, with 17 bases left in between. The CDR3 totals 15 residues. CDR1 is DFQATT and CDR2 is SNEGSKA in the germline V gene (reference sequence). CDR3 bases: TGCAGTGCTACCAGGGGACCCCCTGGGACAGATACGCAGTATTTT. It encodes CSATRGPPGTDTQYF.

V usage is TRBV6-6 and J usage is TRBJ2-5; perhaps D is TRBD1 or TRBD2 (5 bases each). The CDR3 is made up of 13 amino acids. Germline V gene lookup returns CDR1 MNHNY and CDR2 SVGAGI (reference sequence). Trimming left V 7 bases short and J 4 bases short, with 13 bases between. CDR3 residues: CASINGALETQYF. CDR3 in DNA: TGTGCCAGCATCAACGGGGCCCTAGAGACCCAGTACTTC.

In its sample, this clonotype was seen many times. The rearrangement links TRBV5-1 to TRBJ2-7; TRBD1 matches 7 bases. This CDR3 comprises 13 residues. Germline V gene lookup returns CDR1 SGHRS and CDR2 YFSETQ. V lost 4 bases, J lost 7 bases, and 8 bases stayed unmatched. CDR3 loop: CASSRDSTGEQYF. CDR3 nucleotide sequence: TGCGCCAGCAGCCGGGACAGCACAGGGGAGCAGTACTTC.

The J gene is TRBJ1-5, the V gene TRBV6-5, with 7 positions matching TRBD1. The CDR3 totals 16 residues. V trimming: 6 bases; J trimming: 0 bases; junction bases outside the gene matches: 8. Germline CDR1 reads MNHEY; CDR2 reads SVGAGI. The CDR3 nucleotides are TGTGCCAGCAGCCGGAAGACAGGGAATAGCAATCAGCCCCAGCATTTT. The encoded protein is CASSRKTGNSNQPQHF.

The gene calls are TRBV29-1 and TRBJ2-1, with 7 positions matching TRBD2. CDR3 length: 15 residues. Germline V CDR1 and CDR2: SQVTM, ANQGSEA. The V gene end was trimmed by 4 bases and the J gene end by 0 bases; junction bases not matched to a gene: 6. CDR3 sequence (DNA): TGCAGCGTTGTTAGCGGGTCTGGCTCCTACAATGAGCAGTTCTTC. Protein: CSVVSGSGSYNEQFF.

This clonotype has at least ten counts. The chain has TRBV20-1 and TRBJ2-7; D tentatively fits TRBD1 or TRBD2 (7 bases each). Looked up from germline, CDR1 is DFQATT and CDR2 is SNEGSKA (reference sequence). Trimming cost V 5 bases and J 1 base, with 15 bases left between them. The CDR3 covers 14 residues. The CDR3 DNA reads TGCAGTGCTGGGAGGGACAGTGTATCCTACGAGCAGTACTTC. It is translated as CSAGRDSVSYEQYF.

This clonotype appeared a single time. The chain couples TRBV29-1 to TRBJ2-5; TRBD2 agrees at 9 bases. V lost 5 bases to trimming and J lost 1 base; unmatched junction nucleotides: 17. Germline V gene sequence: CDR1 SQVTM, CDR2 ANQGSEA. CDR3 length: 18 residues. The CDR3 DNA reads TGCAGCGTTCCACGCTCCCGGTTGCTAGCGGGGCGCCAAGAGACCCAGTACTTC. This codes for CSVPRSRLLAGRQETQYF.

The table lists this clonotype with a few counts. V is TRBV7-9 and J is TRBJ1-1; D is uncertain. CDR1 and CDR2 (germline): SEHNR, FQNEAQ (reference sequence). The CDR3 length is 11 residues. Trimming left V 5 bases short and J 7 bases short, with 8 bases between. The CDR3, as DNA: TGTGCCAGCAGCCATTCACATGAAGCTTTCTTT. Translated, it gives CASSHSHEAFF.

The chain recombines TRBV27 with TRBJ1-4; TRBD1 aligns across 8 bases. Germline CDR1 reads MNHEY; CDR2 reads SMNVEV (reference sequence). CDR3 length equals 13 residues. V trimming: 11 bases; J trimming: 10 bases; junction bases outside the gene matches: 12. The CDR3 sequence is CAGGTQGDGKLFF. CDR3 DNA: TGTGCCGGCGGGACACAGGGGGATGGAAAACTGTTTTTT.

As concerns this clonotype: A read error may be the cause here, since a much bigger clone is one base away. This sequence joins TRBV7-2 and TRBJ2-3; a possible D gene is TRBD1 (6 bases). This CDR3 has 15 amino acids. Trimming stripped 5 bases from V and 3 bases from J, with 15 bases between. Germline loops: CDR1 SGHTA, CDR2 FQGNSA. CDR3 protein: CASSPGTRWTDTQYF. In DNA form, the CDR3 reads TGTGCCAGCAGCCCCGGGACAAGGTGGACAGATACGCAGTATTTT.

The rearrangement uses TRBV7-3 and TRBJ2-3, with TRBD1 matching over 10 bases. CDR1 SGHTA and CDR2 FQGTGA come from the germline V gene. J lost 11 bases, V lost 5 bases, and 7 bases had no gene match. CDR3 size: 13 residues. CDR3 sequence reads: CASSPDRDRGQYF. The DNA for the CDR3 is TGTGCCAGCAGCCCCGACCGGGACAGGGGGCAGTATTTT.

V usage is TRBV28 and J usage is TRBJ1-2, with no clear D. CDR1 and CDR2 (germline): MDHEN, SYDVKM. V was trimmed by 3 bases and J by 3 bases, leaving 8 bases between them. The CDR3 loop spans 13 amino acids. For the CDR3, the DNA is TGTGCCAGCAGTTTGACACAAGACTATGGCTACACCTTC. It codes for CASSLTQDYGYTF.

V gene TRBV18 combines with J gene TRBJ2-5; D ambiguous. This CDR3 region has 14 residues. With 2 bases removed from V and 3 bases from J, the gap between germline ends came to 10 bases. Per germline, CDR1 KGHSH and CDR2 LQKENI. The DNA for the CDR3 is TGTGCCAGCTCACCAGGCACCAGGAAAGAGACCCAGTACTTC. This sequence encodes CASSPGTRKETQYF.

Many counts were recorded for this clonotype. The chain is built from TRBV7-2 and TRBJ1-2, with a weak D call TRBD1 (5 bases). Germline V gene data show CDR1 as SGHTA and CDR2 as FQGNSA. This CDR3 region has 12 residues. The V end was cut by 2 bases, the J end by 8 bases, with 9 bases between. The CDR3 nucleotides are TGTGCCAGCAGCTTATCCGGGGCGGGCTACACCTTC. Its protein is CASSLSGAGYTF.

Written as DNA, the CDR3 is TGTGCCAGCAGCGGGACGACTAGCCCCCCAGATACGCAGTATTTT. Its protein is CASSGTTSPPDTQYF. The chain combines TRBV7-2 with TRBJ2-3, with 7 nucleotides matching TRBD2. V shed 5 bases, J shed 4 bases, and the junction held 9 bases outside the gene matches. The germline CDR1 and CDR2 sequences are SGHTA and FQGNSA. The CDR3 covers 15 residues.

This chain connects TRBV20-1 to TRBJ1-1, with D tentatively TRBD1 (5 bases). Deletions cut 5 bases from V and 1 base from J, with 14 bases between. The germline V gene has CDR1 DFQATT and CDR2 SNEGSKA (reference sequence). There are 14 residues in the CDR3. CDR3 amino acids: CSAPLEGTNTEAFF. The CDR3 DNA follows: TGCAGTGCTCCCCTTGAGGGGACGAACACTGAAGCTTTCTTT.

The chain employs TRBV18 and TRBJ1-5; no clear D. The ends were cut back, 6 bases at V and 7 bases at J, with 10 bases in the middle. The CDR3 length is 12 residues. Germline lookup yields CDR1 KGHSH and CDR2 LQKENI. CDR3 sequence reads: CASSPVGQPQHF. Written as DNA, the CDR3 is TGTGCCAGCTCCCCGGTTGGCCAGCCCCAGCATTTT.

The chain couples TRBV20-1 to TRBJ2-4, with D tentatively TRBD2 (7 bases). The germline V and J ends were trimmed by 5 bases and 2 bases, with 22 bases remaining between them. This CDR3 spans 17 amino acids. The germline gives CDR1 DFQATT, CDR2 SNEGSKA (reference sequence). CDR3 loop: CSAPKGGGPLTKNIQYF. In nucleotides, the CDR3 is TGCAGTGCTCCGAAGGGGGGGGGCCCCCTAACCAAAAACATTCAGTACTTC.